This T cell receptor beta chain was captured by sequencing in a study of blood T cell repertoires in COVID-19. This clone was recorded only once. Original handling: The authors estimated nucleated cell counts from reference gene primer amplification. Sequenced by immunoSEQ multiplex PCR; TCRdb stores in-frame clones only, minus some. V and J calls and clone size are as listed in that table; D and trimming were resolved from the DNA. Seen here are roughly 140,000 clones, roughly 86% observed once, and the top ten hold about 11%. The CDR3 is 15 residues long. Germline loops: CDR1 WNHNN, CDR2 SYGVQD (reference sequence). V lost 0 bases and J lost 1, with 9 bases in between.

J is TRBJ1-1 and V is TRBV10-1; tentative D call: TRBD1 (5 bases). The origin of this receptor is a man aged 50 to 60 with active or convalescent COVID-19. Source material: peripheral blood. Here the CDR3 reads CASSESRQGNTEAFF. Written as DNA, the CDR3 is TGCGCCAGCAGTGAGTCCCGCCAGGGGAACACTGAAGCTTTCTTT.